Below are 8 T cell receptor beta chains sequenced from a single sample in a study of blood T cell repertoires in COVID-19. The data were produced by immunoSEQ multiplex PCR, yet TCRdb's version contains in-frame clones alone and is incomplete. This table has 110,000 to 150,000 clones, 75% to 85% appearing once. The sample was peripheral blood. The receptors derive from a man aged 60-69 years with acute or convalescent COVID-19.

The chain is built from TRBV6-2 or TRBV6-3 and TRBJ1-5; D call uncertain. The CDR3 length is 15 residues. Germline assignment: CDR1 MNHEY and CDR2 SVGEGT. Trimming cost V 2 bases and J 5 bases, with 13 bases left between them. The CDR3 coding sequence is TGTGCCAGCAGTTACGCTCCCCCAGAATATCAGCCCCAGCATTTT. Protein: CASSYAPPEYQPQHF.

This clone was seen more than once but under ten times. This chain joins TRBV2 and TRBJ2-5, with 8 bases lining up with TRBD1. The CDR3 sequence is 14 residues long. The trim removed 7 bases at V and 5 bases at J, leaving 9 bases unmatched. The V gene's germline CDR1 is SNHLY and CDR2 FYNNEI. The CDR3, as DNA: TGTGCCAGCATCGGGACAGGCGGCCGCGAGACCCAGTACTTC. As protein: CASIGTGGRETQYF.

V is TRBV16 and J is TRBJ2-7; D gene uncertain. Germline loops: CDR1 KGHSY, CDR2 FQNENV. V was pared by 1 base and J by 5 bases, with 15 bases between. CDR3 length equals 15 residues. The CDR3 region is CASSQFEEISHEQYF. The DNA of the CDR3 is TGTGCCAGCAGCCAATTTGAGGAGATTTCGCACGAGCAGTACTTC.

This clone has a single count. J is TRBJ2-7 and V is TRBV4-2; 10 bases align to TRBD1. With V trimmed by 1 base and J by 5 bases, 2 bases remained unmatched. Per the germline V gene, CDR1 is LGHNA and CDR2 is YNFKEQ. The CDR3 extends over 14 amino acids. CDR3 residues: CASSQGGTGDEQYF. The CDR3, as DNA: TGTGCCAGCAGCCAAGGCGGGACAGGGGACGAGCAGTACTTC.

This clone was counted a few times. CDR3 amino acids: CASARGYEQYF. The CDR3, as DNA: TGTGCCAGCGCCCGGGGATACGAGCAGTACTTC. V is TRBV3-1 (or the pseudogene TRBV3-2) and J is TRBJ2-7; possibly TRBD2 for D (5 bases). The germline V gene encodes CDR1 LGHDT and CDR2 YNNKEL (reference sequence). This CDR3 is 11 amino acids long. The V and J ends lost 8 bases and 4 bases respectively, with 9 bases between them.

The chain uses TRBV11-2 and TRBJ2-7, with a possible D match to TRBD2 (6 bases). The CDR3 is 16 amino acids. Germline V gene sequence: CDR1 SGHAT, CDR2 FQNNGV. The germline V and J ends were trimmed by 0 bases and 4 bases, with 16 bases remaining between them. The CDR3: CASSLDPPDGRYEQYF. The CDR3 DNA sequence: TGTGCCAGCAGCTTAGATCCCCCGGACGGGAGATACGAGCAGTACTTC.

The table lists this clone with a count of one. The V and J genes are TRBV24-1 and TRBJ2-5; 11 nucleotides line up with TRBD1. Germline values: CDR1 KGHDR, CDR2 SFDVKD. The CDR3 covers 15 residues. V lost 4 bases, J lost 4 bases, and 4 bases stayed unmatched. The CDR3 loop reads CATSDPGQGAETQYF. For the CDR3, the DNA is TGTGCCACCAGTGACCCTGGACAGGGGGCAGAGACCCAGTACTTC.

This chain joins TRBV12-5 and TRBJ2-7, with D uncertain. The length of the CDR3 is 11 residues. Germline assignment: CDR1 LGHNT and CDR2 FRNRAP. V lost 1 base to trimming and J lost 9 bases, with 7 bases between them. CDR3 in amino acids: CASGLDIWQYF. In DNA, the CDR3 is TGTGCTAGTGGTTTGGATATTTGGCAGTACTTC.